The clone carrying this T cell receptor (beta chain) was picked up one time. Its antigen remains unidentified. This entry belongs to a study of blood T cells in healthy people across ages. Points from the study as a whole: It was not possible, with unsorted PBMCs, to conclusively compare naive and antigen-experienced cells.

Next came a second PCR, run for about 7 to 12 cycles, which used a sample-barcoded 5' primer along with a J-beta primer mix. Each cDNA molecule carried a tag from a template-switch adaptor that contained 12 random nucleotides. Every sample returned 2.5 million or more CDR3-containing paired-end reads. TCRdb processed the 5' RACE reads anew with MiXCR; each CDR3 protein has one entry. The sample holds some 780,000 distinct CDR3 sequences, approximately 53% seen once. Deletions cut 4 bases from V and 3 bases from J, with 8 bases between. The CDR3 spans 13 residues. The germline V gene has CDR1 SGHTA and CDR2 FQGNSA. Extracted total RNA amounted to at least 6 micrograms for each sample.

The clonotype originates from a man aged 40-49 years in good health. The sample consisted of blood. V and J are TRBV7-2 and TRBJ2-3; the D is unclear. The CDR3 DNA follows: TGTGCCAGCAGCTGTGGTGGGACAGATACGCAGTATTTT. As protein: CASSCGGTDTQYF.